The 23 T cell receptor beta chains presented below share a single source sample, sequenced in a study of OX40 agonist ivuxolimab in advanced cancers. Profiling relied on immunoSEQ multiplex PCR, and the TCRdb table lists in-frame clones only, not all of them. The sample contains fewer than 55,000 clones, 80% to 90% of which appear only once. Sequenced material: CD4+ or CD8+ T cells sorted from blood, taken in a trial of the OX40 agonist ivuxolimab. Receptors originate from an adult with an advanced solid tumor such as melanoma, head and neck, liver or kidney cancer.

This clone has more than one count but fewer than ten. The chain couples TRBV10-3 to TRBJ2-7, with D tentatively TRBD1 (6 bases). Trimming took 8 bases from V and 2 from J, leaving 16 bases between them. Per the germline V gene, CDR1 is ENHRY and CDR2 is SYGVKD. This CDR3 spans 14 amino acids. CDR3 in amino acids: CAIGGGDTTYEQYF. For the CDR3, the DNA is TGTGCCATCGGTGGTGGGGACACTACCTACGAGCAGTACTTC.

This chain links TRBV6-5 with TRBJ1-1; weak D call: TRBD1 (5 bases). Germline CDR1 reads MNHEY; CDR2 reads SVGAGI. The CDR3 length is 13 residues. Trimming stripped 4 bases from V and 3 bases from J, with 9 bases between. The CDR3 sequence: CASSLGRDTEAFF. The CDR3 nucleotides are TGTGCCAGCAGTTTGGGCAGGGACACTGAAGCTTTCTTT.

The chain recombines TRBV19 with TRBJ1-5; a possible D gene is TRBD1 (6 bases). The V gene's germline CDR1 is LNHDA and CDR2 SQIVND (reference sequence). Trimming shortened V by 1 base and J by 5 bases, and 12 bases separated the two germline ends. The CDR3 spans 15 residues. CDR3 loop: CASSIAQGVHQPQHF. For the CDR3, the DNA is TGTGCCAGTAGTATAGCACAGGGAGTGCATCAGCCCCAGCATTTT.

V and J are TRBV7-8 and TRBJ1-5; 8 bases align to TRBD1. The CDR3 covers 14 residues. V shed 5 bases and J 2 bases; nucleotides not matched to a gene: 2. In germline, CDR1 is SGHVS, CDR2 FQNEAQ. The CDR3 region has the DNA TGTGCCAGCAGCCTGGGACAGGGCAATCAGCCCCAGCATTTT. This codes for CASSLGQGNQPQHF.

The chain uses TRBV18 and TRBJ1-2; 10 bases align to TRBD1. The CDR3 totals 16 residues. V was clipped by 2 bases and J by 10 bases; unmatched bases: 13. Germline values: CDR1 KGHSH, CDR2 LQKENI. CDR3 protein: CASSPIGQGVDKDYTF. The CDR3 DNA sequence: TGTGCCAGCTCACCAATTGGACAGGGGGTCGATAAAGACTACACCTTC.

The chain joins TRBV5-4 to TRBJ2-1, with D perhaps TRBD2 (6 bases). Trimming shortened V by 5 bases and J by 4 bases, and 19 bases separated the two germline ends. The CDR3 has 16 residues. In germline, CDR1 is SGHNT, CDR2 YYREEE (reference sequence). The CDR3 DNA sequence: TGTGCCAGCAGTCCGAGGGACTCCATTATTTACAATGAGCAGTTCTTC. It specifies CASSPRDSIIYNEQFF.

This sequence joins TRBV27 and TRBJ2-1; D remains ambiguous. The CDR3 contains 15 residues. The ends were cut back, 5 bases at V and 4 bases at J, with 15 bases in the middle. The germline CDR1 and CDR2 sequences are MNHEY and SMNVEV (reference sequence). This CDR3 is CASSPSPRAYNEQFF. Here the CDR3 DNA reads TGTGCCAGCAGTCCCAGCCCACGGGCTTACAATGAGCAGTTCTTC.

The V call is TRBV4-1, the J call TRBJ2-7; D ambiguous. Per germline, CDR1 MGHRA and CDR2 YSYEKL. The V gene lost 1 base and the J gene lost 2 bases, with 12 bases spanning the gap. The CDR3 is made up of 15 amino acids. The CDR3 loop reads CASSQVEAEAYEQYF. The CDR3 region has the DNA TGCGCCAGCAGCCAAGTTGAGGCAGAGGCCTACGAGCAGTACTTC.

In nucleotides, the CDR3 is TGTGCCAGCAGCCCTCGGGACAGGGGAGATGAAAAACTGTTTTTT. Protein: CASSPRDRGDEKLFF. This rearrangement joins TRBV7-9 to TRBJ1-4; TRBD1 matches at 10 bases. J was trimmed by 6 bases and V by 5 bases; bases with no gene match: 6. CDR1 and CDR2 (germline): SEHNR, FQNEAQ (reference sequence). The CDR3 has 15 amino acids.

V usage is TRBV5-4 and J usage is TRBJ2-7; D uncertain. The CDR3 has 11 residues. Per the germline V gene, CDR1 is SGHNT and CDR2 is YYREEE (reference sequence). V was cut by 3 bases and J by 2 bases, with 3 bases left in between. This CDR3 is CASSSTYEQYF. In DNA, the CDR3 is TGTGCCAGCAGCTCCACCTACGAGCAGTACTTC.

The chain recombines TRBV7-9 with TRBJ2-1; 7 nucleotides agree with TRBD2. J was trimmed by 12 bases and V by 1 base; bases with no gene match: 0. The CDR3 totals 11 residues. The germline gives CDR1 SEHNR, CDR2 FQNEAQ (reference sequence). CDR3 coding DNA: TGTGCCAGCAGCTTAGGCGGGGGGCAGTTCTTC. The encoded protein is CASSLGGGQFF.

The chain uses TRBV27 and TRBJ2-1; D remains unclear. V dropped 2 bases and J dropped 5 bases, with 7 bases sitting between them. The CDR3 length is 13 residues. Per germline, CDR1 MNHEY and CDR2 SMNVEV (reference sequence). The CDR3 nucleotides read TGTGCCAGCAGTTTAAAACCCCACAATGAGCAGTTCTTC. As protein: CASSLKPHNEQFF.

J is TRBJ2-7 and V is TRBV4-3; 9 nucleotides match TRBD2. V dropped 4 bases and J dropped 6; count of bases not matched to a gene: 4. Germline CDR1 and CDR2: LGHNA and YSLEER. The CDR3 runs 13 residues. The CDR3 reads CASSPGLASEQYF. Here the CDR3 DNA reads TGCGCCAGCAGCCCCGGACTAGCGAGCGAGCAGTACTTC.

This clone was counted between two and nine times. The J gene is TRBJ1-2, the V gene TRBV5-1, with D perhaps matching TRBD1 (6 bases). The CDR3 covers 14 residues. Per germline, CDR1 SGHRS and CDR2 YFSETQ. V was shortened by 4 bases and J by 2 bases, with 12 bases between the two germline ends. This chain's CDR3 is CASSDRSGNYGYTF. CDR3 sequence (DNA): TGCGCCAGCAGCGACAGGTCGGGAAACTATGGCTACACCTTC.

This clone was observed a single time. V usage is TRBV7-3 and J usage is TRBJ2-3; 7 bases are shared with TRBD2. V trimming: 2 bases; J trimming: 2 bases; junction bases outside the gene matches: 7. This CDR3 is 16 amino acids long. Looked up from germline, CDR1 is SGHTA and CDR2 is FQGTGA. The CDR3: CASSLGTGGNTDTQYF. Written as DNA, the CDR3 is TGTGCCAGCAGCTTAGGGACGGGGGGAAACACAGATACGCAGTATTTT.

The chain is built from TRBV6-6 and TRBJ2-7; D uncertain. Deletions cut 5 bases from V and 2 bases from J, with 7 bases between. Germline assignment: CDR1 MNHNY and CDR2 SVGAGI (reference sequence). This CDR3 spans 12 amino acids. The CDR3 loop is CASSLDPYEQYF. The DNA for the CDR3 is TGTGCCAGCAGTCTGGACCCCTACGAGCAGTACTTC.

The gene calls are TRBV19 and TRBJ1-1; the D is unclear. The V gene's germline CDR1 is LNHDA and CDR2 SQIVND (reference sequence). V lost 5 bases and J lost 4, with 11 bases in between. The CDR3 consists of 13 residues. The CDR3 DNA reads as TGTGCCAGTAGTCCCACAGCGTCCACTGAAGCTTTCTTT. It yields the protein CASSPTASTEAFF.

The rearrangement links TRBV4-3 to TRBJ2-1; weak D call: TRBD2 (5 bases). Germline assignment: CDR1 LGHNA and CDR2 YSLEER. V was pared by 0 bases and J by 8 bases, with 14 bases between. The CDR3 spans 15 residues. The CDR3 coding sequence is TGCGCCAGCAGCCAAGATATCCTGGTCGGGGATGAGCAGTTCTTC. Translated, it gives CASSQDILVGDEQFF.

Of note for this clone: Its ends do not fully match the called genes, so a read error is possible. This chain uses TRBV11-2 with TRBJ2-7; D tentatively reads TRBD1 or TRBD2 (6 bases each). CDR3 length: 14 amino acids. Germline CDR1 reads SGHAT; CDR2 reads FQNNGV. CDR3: CASSVEQGGHEQYF. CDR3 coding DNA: TGTGCCAGCAGCGTAGAACAGGGAGGACACGAGCAGTACTTC. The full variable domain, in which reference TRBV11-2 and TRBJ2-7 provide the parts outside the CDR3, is EAGVAQSPRYKIIEKRQSVAFWCNPISGHATLYWYQQILGQGPKLLIQFQNNGVVDDSQLPKDRFSAERLKGVDSTLKIQPAKLEDSAVYLCASSVEQGGHEQYFGPGTRLTVT.

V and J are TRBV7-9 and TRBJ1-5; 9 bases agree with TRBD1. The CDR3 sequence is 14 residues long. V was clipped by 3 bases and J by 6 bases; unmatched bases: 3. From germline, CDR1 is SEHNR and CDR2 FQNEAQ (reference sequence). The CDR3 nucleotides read TGTGCCAGCAGCTTGACAGGGGGAAGTCAGCCCCAGCATTTT. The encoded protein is CASSLTGGSQPQHF.

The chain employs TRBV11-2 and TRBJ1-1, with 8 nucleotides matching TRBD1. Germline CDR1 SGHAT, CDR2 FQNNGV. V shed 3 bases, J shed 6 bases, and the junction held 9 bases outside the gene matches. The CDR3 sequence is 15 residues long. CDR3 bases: TGTGCCAGCAGCTTCCGGGGACAGGTACGGGCTGAAGCTTTCTTT. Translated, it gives CASSFRGQVRAEAFF.

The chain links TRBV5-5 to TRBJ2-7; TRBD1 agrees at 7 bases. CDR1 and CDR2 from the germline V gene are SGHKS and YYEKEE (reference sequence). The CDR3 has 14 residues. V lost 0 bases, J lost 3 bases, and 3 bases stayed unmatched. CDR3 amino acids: CASSLGDRDYEQYF. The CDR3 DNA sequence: TGTGCCAGCAGCTTGGGAGACAGGGACTACGAGCAGTACTTC.

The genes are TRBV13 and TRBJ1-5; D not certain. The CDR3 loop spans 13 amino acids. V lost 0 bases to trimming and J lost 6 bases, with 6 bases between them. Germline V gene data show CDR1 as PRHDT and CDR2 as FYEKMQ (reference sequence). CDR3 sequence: CASSLGRTQPQHF. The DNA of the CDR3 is TGTGCCAGCAGCTTAGGGAGAACTCAGCCCCAGCATTTT. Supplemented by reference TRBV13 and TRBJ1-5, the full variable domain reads AAGVIQSPRHLIKEKRETATLKCYPIPRHDTVYWYQQGPGQDPQFLISFYEKMQSDKGSIPDRFSAQQFSDYHSELNMSSLELGDSALYFCASSLGRTQPQHFGDGTRLSIL.